The rows below give T cell receptor beta chains drawn from one sample of a study of multiple sclerosis patients with progressive multifocal leukoencephalopathy. Method: immunoSEQ multiplex PCR; TCRdb's copy keeps in-frame clones and lacks some. The sample includes around 25,000 clones, more than 85% seen only once; the top ten take 2% to 2.5%. The sequenced sample was PBMCs, obtained from a patient treated with natalizumab. Receptors were obtained from a man between 25 and 39 years old with multiple sclerosis. The CDR3 runs from the conserved cysteine through the conserved F or W. Each record gives: D gene, J gene, clone size, V gene, CDR3 length, CDR3 protein, CDR3 DNA. D genes are given only for firm matches. Expanded clones are given a class, and other clones once, few, many or no size at all.

D: NA; J: TRBJ2-5; size: NA; V: TRBV7-8; length: 14; CDR3: CASSLAMALGTQYF; DNA: TGTGCCAGCAGCTTAGCGATGGCCCTGGGGACCCAGTACTTC
D: TRBD2; J: TRBJ2-3; size: NA; V: TRBV7-2; length: 14; CDR3: CASSSGLARDTQYF; DNA: TGTGCCAGCAGCTCGGGACTAGCAAGGGATACGCAGTATTTT
D: TRBD2; J: TRBJ2-5; size: NA; V: TRBV11-2; length: 16; CDR3: CASRPIAGGLQETQYF; DNA: TGTGCCAGCAGACCTATAGCGGGGGGGCTCCAAGAGACCCAGTACTTC
D: NA; J: TRBJ2-3; size: NA; V: TRBV4-1; length: 12; CDR3: CASSQELGTQYF; DNA: TGCGCCAGCAGCCAAGAACTTGGGACGCAGTATTTT
D: TRBD1; J: TRBJ1-2; size: NA; V: TRBV18; length: 14; CDR3: CASSRDRGSYGYTF; DNA: TGTGCCAGCTCGCGAGACAGGGGGAGCTATGGCTACACCTTC
D: TRBD1; J: TRBJ1-2; size: NA; V: TRBV18; length: 15; CDR3: CASSQATGVDYGYTF; DNA: TGTGCCAGCTCACAAGCGACAGGGGTTGACTATGGCTACACCTTC
D: TRBD1; J: TRBJ1-2; size: NA; V: TRBV6-6; length: 13; CDR3: CASSYGDSYGYTF; DNA: TGTGCCAGCAGTTACGGGGACAGCTATGGCTACACCTTC
D: TRBD1; J: TRBJ1-2; size: NA; V: TRBV19; length: 13; CDR3: CASSGRTGDGYTF; DNA: TGTGCCAGTAGTGGACGGACAGGGGATGGCTACACCTTC
D: NA; J: TRBJ2-1; size: NA; V: TRBV6-6; length: 15; CDR3: CASSSFGGTYNEQFF; DNA: TGTGCCAGCAGTTCCTTCGGCGGGACGTACAATGAGCAGTTCTTC
D: NA; J: TRBJ2-1; size: NA; V: TRBV5-1; length: 12; CDR3: CASSLVVHEQFF; DNA: TGCGCCAGCAGCTTGGTAGTGCACGAGCAGTTCTTC
D: TRBD1; J: TRBJ2-7; size: once; V: TRBV7-8; length: 17; CDR3: CASSPRRFGDRGYEQYF; DNA: TGTGCCAGCAGCCCCCGGAGATTTGGGGACAGGGGGTACGAGCAGTACTTC
D: NA; J: TRBJ2-1; size: NA; V: TRBV4-3; length: 14; CDR3: CASSQGTIYNEQFF; DNA: TGCGCCAGCAGCCAAGGGACTATATACAATGAGCAGTTCTTC
D: TRBD2; J: TRBJ2-1; size: NA; V: TRBV10-3; length: 15; CDR3: CAISESGTSPNEQFF; DNA: TGTGCCATCAGTGAGTCCGGGACTAGTCCAAATGAGCAGTTCTTC
D: NA; J: TRBJ1-4; size: NA; V: TRBV2; length: 15; CDR3: CASRVRRSTNEKLFF; DNA: TGTGCCAGCAGGGTACGGCGGTCAACTAATGAAAAACTGTTTTTT
D: NA; J: TRBJ1-4; size: NA; V: TRBV4-1; length: 16; CDR3: CASSQLRGGANEKLFF; DNA: TGCGCCAGCAGCCAACTGAGAGGAGGAGCTAATGAAAAACTGTTTTTT
D: NA; J: TRBJ1-1; size: NA; V: TRBV7-3; length: 13; CDR3: CASSPGTTWGAFF; DNA: TGTGCCAGCAGCCCTGGGACGACTTGGGGAGCTTTCTTT
D: NA; J: TRBJ1-1; size: few; V: TRBV6-1; length: 13; CDR3: CASSEAAPAEAFF; DNA: TGTGCCAGCAGTGAAGCAGCGCCAGCTGAAGCTTTCTTT
D: NA; J: TRBJ2-3; size: NA; V: TRBV19; length: 16; CDR3: CASSKLGGTRPDTQYF; DNA: TGTGCCAGTAGTAAATTAGGCGGGACCAGGCCAGATACGCAGTATTTT
D: TRBD2; J: TRBJ2-1; size: NA; V: TRBV5-4; length: 16; CDR3: CASSRTGTSGRNEQFF; DNA: TGTGCCAGCAGCAGAACCGGGACTAGCGGGAGGAATGAGCAGTTCTTC
D: NA; J: TRBJ1-5; size: NA; V: TRBV7-2; length: 18; CDR3: CASSFDFRADYSNQPQHF; DNA: TGTGCCAGCAGCTTCGATTTCAGGGCGGACTATAGCAATCAGCCCCAGCATTTT
D: NA; J: TRBJ1-5; size: NA; V: TRBV6-5; length: 14; CDR3: CASSSPGDNQPQHF; DNA: TGTGCCAGCAGTAGCCCCGGCGATAATCAGCCCCAGCATTTT
D: NA; J: TRBJ2-1; size: NA; V: TRBV9; length: 15; CDR3: CASSVVASTNLEQFF; DNA: TGTGCCAGCAGCGTAGTGGCTAGTACGAATTTAGAGCAGTTCTTC
D: TRBD2; J: TRBJ2-5; size: NA; V: TRBV2; length: 15; CDR3: CASTETSGSWETQYF; DNA: TGTGCCAGCACCGAGACTAGCGGGAGTTGGGAGACCCAGTACTTC
D: TRBD2; J: TRBJ2-2; size: NA; V: TRBV10-1; length: 16; CDR3: CASSESSGGITGELFF; DNA: TGCGCCAGCAGTGAGTCGAGCGGGGGAATCACCGGGGAGCTGTTTTTT
D: NA; J: TRBJ2-7; size: NA; V: TRBV5-1; length: 17; CDR3: CASSLAPQGSKGGEQYF; DNA: TGCGCCAGCAGCTTGGCACCACAGGGCTCCAAGGGAGGCGAGCAGTACTTC
D: NA; J: TRBJ2-1; size: NA; V: TRBV4-3; length: 16; CDR3: CASSQELGGGYNEQFF; DNA: TGCGCCAGCAGCCAAGAATTGGGAGGGGGATACAATGAGCAGTTCTTC
D: NA; J: TRBJ1-1; size: NA; V: TRBV10-3; length: 13; CDR3: CAISEIMNTEAFF; DNA: TGTGCCATCAGTGAGATCATGAACACTGAAGCTTTCTTT
D: NA; J: TRBJ2-3; size: NA; V: TRBV18; length: 16; CDR3: CASSPRAGAGTDTQYF; DNA: TGTGCCAGCTCACCACGCGCAGGGGCCGGCACAGATACGCAGTATTTT
D: TRBD2; J: TRBJ2-1; size: NA; V: TRBV7-3; length: 15; CDR3: CASSPSSGLLNEQFF; DNA: TGTGCCAGCAGCCCGTCTAGCGGACTTCTGAATGAGCAGTTCTTC
D: NA; J: TRBJ2-3; size: NA; V: TRBV19; length: 16; CDR3: CASSSRRQIQGDTQYF; DNA: TGTGCCAGTAGTAGTCGGAGACAGATACAAGGTGATACGCAGTATTTT
D: NA; J: TRBJ2-2; size: NA; V: TRBV11-2; length: 15; CDR3: CASSSQGTKAGELFF; DNA: TGTGCCAGCAGCTCACAGGGAACCAAGGCCGGGGAGCTGTTTTTT
D: NA; J: TRBJ2-2; size: NA; V: TRBV9; length: 15; CDR3: CASSVDMWGTGELFF; DNA: TGTGCCAGCAGCGTAGATATGTGGGGAACCGGGGAGCTGTTTTTT
D: TRBD1; J: TRBJ1-2; size: NA; V: TRBV9; length: 15; CDR3: CASSAEPGTGEGYTF; DNA: TGTGCCAGCAGCGCCGAACCCGGGACAGGGGAAGGCTACACCTTC
D: NA; J: TRBJ1-2; size: NA; V: TRBV25-1; length: 14; CDR3: CASSEGTGPYGYTF; DNA: TGTGCCAGCAGTGAAGGAACAGGGCCGTATGGCTACACCTTC
D: NA; J: TRBJ1-5; size: NA; V: TRBV6-4; length: 13; CDR3: CASSANSNQPQHF; DNA: TGTGCCAGCAGTGCAAATAGCAATCAGCCCCAGCATTTT
D: NA; J: TRBJ2-1; size: NA; V: TRBV29-1; length: 13; CDR3: CSSSAPYGNEQFF; DNA: TGCAGCTCCTCTGCCCCTTATGGGAATGAGCAGTTCTTC
D: TRBD2; J: TRBJ2-1; size: NA; V: TRBV15; length: 16; CDR3: CATSLTWREGGDEQFF; DNA: TGTGCCACCAGCCTCACATGGCGGGAGGGCGGGGATGAGCAGTTCTTC
D: NA; J: TRBJ2-1; size: once; V: TRBV7-9; length: 11; CDR3: CASSLVNEQFF; DNA: TGTGCCAGCAGCTTAGTCAATGAGCAGTTCTTC
D: TRBD1; J: TRBJ1-1; size: NA; V: TRBV7-6; length: 16; CDR3: CASSQSTGPMNTEAFF; DNA: TGTGCCAGCAGTCAATCGACAGGGCCCATGAACACTGAAGCTTTCTTT
D: NA; J: TRBJ1-1; size: NA; V: TRBV4-3; length: 16; CDR3: CASSQDRGTGGTEAFF; DNA: TGCGCCAGCAGCCAAGATCGGGGGACGGGGGGGACTGAAGCTTTCTTT
D: NA; J: TRBJ1-1; size: NA; V: TRBV30; length: 13; CDR3: CAWTLSRGTEAFF; DNA: TGTGCCTGGACCTTGTCGAGGGGCACTGAAGCTTTCTTT
D: NA; J: TRBJ1-5; size: NA; V: TRBV10-3; length: 14; CDR3: CAISEGGVDQPQHF; DNA: TGTGCCATCAGTGAGGGGGGAGTAGATCAGCCCCAGCATTTT
D: TRBD2; J: TRBJ2-3; size: NA; V: TRBV7-8; length: 17; CDR3: CASSLAQRGRAADTQYF; DNA: TGTGCCAGCAGCTTAGCACAGCGCGGGAGGGCCGCAGATACGCAGTATTTT
D: NA; J: TRBJ1-2; size: NA; V: TRBV6-6; length: 13; CDR3: CASSRDGNYGYTF; DNA: TGTGCCAGCAGCCGGGACGGAAACTATGGCTACACCTTC
D: TRBD1; J: TRBJ1-2; size: NA; V: TRBV7-2; length: 13; CDR3: CASSAGQGFGYTF; DNA: TGTGCCAGCAGCGCAGGACAGGGGTTTGGCTACACCTTC
D: NA; J: TRBJ2-3; size: NA; V: TRBV5-1; length: 14; CDR3: CASSIDKGGDTQYF; DNA: TGCGCCAGCAGCATCGACAAGGGGGGCGATACGCAGTATTTT
D: NA; J: TRBJ2-2; size: NA; V: TRBV5-1; length: 17; CDR3: CASSSWGGLSNTGELFF; DNA: TGCGCCAGCAGCTCTTGGGGTGGGCTTTCGAACACCGGGGAGCTGTTTTTT
D: TRBD1; J: TRBJ1-1; size: NA; V: TRBV6-5; length: 15; CDR3: CASSYTTGYKTEAFF; DNA: TGTGCCAGCAGTTACACGACAGGGTATAAAACTGAAGCTTTCTTT